These 14 T cell receptor beta chains originate from one sample sequenced in a study of shared clonotypes between healthy human individuals. Sequenced by immunoSEQ multiplex PCR; TCRdb stores in-frame clones only, minus some. The sample yields about 2.4 million clones, approximately 92% seen once. The sample consisted of naive CD4+ T cells sorted from blood. The subset: CD45RA+ positively selected. These receptors originate from a man younger than 35 in good health.

The rearrangement links TRBV5-1 to TRBJ1-1; tentative D call: TRBD1 (6 bases). Germline CDR1 SGHRS, CDR2 YFSETQ. The V and J ends lost 2 bases and 3 bases respectively, with 11 bases between them. CDR3 length equals 14 residues. CDR3 protein: CASSLQGGYTEAFF. CDR3 DNA: TGCGCCAGCAGCTTACAGGGAGGATACACTGAAGCTTTCTTT.

The chain recombines TRBV15 with TRBJ2-7, with D perhaps TRBD1 (5 bases). V was shortened by 3 bases and J by 5 bases, with 14 bases between the two germline ends. The CDR3 runs to 14 residues. From germline, CDR1 is LNHNV and CDR2 YYDKDF (reference sequence). The chain's CDR3 is CATSRAWVGDEQYF. Here the CDR3 DNA reads TGTGCCACCAGCAGGGCTTGGGTAGGGGACGAGCAGTACTTC.

This chain links TRBV27 with TRBJ1-2; unclear D gene. The CDR3 totals 15 residues. V was trimmed by 2 bases and J by 4 bases, leaving 14 bases between them. Germline loops: CDR1 MNHEY, CDR2 SMNVEV (reference sequence). This CDR3 is CASSLTADMLYGYTF. The CDR3 DNA reads as TGTGCCAGCAGTTTAACGGCAGATATGCTCTATGGCTACACCTTC.

V usage is TRBV27 and J usage is TRBJ2-3, with D hard to call. The CDR3 sequence is 16 residues long. Trimming removed 2 bases from V and 5 bases from J, with 17 bases in between. Germline V gene lookup returns CDR1 MNHEY and CDR2 SMNVEV (reference sequence). The CDR3 sequence is CASSLERTLVGDTQYF. The DNA of the CDR3 is TGTGCCAGCAGTTTAGAGAGGACCCTTGTGGGAGATACGCAGTATTTT.

Remarks on this clone: The identical CDR3 is also encoded by other nucleotide sequences in the sample. This chain joins TRBV9 and TRBJ1-6; the match to TRBD1 covers 7 bases. J lost 7 bases, V lost 0 bases, and 1 base had no gene match. This CDR3 spans 14 amino acids. The germline V gene encodes CDR1 SGDLS and CDR2 YYNGEE. The CDR3 DNA is TGTGCCAGCAGCGTAGGACAGGGAAATTCACCCCTCCACTTT. Its protein product is CASSVGQGNSPLHF.

V gene TRBV4-2 combines with J gene TRBJ2-5, with TRBD2 matching 7 bases. The CDR3 covers 17 residues. Trimming at V came to 0 bases and at J to 0 bases, leaving 7 bases not matched to a gene. CDR1 LGHNA and CDR2 YNFKEQ come from the germline V gene. As DNA, the CDR3 is TGTGCCAGCAGCCAAGAAGCGCCAGCGGGGTACCAAGAGACCCAGTACTTC. This translates into CASSQEAPAGYQETQYF.

The chain combines TRBV7-9 with TRBJ2-2, with 9 bases that match TRBD1. The CDR3 is made up of 17 amino acids. J was trimmed by 6 bases and V by 1 base; bases with no gene match: 9. Germline values: CDR1 SEHNR, CDR2 FQNEAQ (reference sequence). DNA of the CDR3: TGTGCCAGCAGCTTAGATTTCGGGACAGGGTATTCCGGGGAGCTGTTTTTT. It codes for CASSLDFGTGYSGELFF.

The V call is TRBV5-1, the J call TRBJ1-3; D gene unclear. Germline V gives CDR1 SGHRS, CDR2 YFSETQ. CDR3 length equals 16 residues. The ends were cut back, 0 bases at V and 0 bases at J, with 10 bases in the middle. The CDR3 nucleotides are TGCGCCAGCAGCTTGGGGGCAGCCTTCTCTGGAAACACCATATATTTT. As protein: CASSLGAAFSGNTIYF. The full variable domain, in which reference TRBV5-1 and TRBJ1-3 provide the parts outside the CDR3, is KAGVTQTPRYLIKTRGQQVTLSCSPISGHRSVSWYQQTPGQGLQFLFEYFSETQRNKGNFPGRFSGRQFSNSRSEMNVSTLELGDSALYLCASSLGAAFSGNTIYFGEGSWLTVV.

This sequence joins TRBV2 and TRBJ2-3; weak D call: TRBD2 (6 bases). Germline V gene sequence: CDR1 SNHLY, CDR2 FYNNEI. The length of the CDR3 is 16 residues. V shed 7 bases and J shed 0 bases, with 17 bases lying between them. CDR3 bases: TGTGCCAGCATCTTTGGAGGGGCTGGTAGCACAGATACGCAGTATTTT. This translates into CASIFGGAGSTDTQYF.

The chain joins TRBV10-3 to TRBJ1-2; D gene ambiguous. The V gene's germline CDR1 is ENHRY and CDR2 SYGVKD. The CDR3 has 20 amino acids. V lost 3 bases and J lost 0, with 26 bases in between. As DNA, the CDR3 is TGTGCCATCAGTGAACCGAGCACGGCGAAGCCCCGTCGCACTAACTATGGCTACACCTTC. Translation: CAISEPSTAKPRRTNYGYTF.

As for this clone: Different DNA sequences within this sample yield the same CDR3. This chain connects TRBV10-3 to TRBJ2-2; D remains ambiguous. Trimming cost V 5 bases and J 4 bases, with 2 bases left between them. Germline V gene sequence: CDR1 ENHRY, CDR2 SYGVKD. The length of the CDR3 is 11 residues. CDR3 region: CAISSTGELFF. CDR3 coding DNA: TGTGCCATCAGTTCCACCGGGGAGCTGTTTTTT.

The V call is TRBV29-1, the J call TRBJ2-1; 11 positions agree with TRBD1. CDR1 and CDR2 (germline): SQVTM, ANQGSEA. This CDR3 is built from 15 residues. Germline trimming cut 3 bases from V and 8 bases from J; bases unmatched to any gene: 9. The CDR3 region has the DNA TGCAGCGTTGAGGTTCGGACAGGGGGCGAAGATGAGCAGTTCTTC. As protein: CSVEVRTGGEDEQFF.

This chain links TRBV18 with TRBJ1-2, with D unresolved. This CDR3 is 16 amino acids long. Germline CDR1 reads KGHSH; CDR2 reads LQKENI. The ends were cut back, 2 bases at V and 1 base at J, with 14 bases in the middle. The CDR3 bases are TGTGCCAGCTCACCAGCACTGATGAAAGTTAACTATGGCTACACCTTC. It encodes CASSPALMKVNYGYTF.

The chain carries TRBV5-4 and TRBJ2-1; D possibly uses TRBD1 or TRBD2 (5 bases each). Germline CDR1 and CDR2: SGHNT and YYREEE (reference sequence). With 4 bases removed from V and 10 bases from J, the gap between germline ends came to 12 bases. The CDR3 has 12 amino acids. The CDR3 loop reads CASSPGANEQFF. In DNA, the CDR3 is TGTGCCAGCAGCCCCGGGGCAAACGAGCAGTTCTTC.